This is a list of T cell receptor beta chains from one sample in a study of cytomegalovirus exposure and HLA in healthy donors. The protocol was immunoSEQ multiplex PCR, while the TCRdb copy is restricted to in-frame clones and leaves out a portion. Among over 150,000 clones listed, roughly 78% were seen once. Sequenced: PBMCs. These receptor sequences come from a man between 35 and 55 years old in good health and CMV-seronegative. Both conserved end residues are part of each CDR3. Each record gives: clone size, V gene, J gene, D gene, CDR3 DNA, CDR3 protein. D genes are given only for firm matches. Expanded clones are given a class, and other clones once, few, many or no size at all.

clone_size: NA; v_call: TRBV21-1; j_call: TRBJ2-5; d_call: NA; cdr3_nt: TGTGCCAGCAGCAAAGCAGCTCCAGGTTACAGAAGGCCACAAGAGACCCAGTACTTC; cdr3_aa: CASSKAAPGYRRPQETQYF
clone_size: few; v_call: TRBV14; j_call: TRBJ2-7; d_call: NA; cdr3_nt: TGTGCCAGCAGCCAAGTATGGGGCAGGCACTACGAGCAGTACTTC; cdr3_aa: CASSQVWGRHYEQYF
clone_size: NA; v_call: TRBV7-2; j_call: TRBJ2-7; d_call: TRBD1; cdr3_nt: TGTGCCAGCAGCTGGACAGGGGACTCCTACGAGCAGTACTTC; cdr3_aa: CASSWTGDSYEQYF
clone_size: NA; v_call: TRBV5-6; j_call: TRBJ1-1; d_call: NA; cdr3_nt: TGTGCCAGCAGCTTGGGGCCCCAGAAGAACACTGAAGCTTTCTTT; cdr3_aa: CASSLGPQKNTEAFF
clone_size: NA; v_call: TRBV4-3; j_call: TRBJ2-2; d_call: TRBD2; cdr3_nt: TGCGCCAGCAGTTATAGCGGGAGCGGGTCCGGGGAGCTGTTTTTT; cdr3_aa: CASSYSGSGSGELFF
clone_size: NA; v_call: TRBV4-3; j_call: TRBJ2-1; d_call: TRBD1; cdr3_nt: TGCGCCAGCAGCCAGGCCGGGACAGGGGTAAACAATGAGCAGTTCTTC; cdr3_aa: CASSQAGTGVNNEQFF
clone_size: NA; v_call: TRBV15; j_call: TRBJ2-5; d_call: NA; cdr3_nt: TGTGCCACCAGCGAAGCCAGGGGCTGGGAGACCCAGTACTTC; cdr3_aa: CATSEARGWETQYF
clone_size: NA; v_call: TRBV7-8; j_call: TRBJ2-3; d_call: NA; cdr3_nt: TGTGCCAGCAGCTTTAGGCAGGGGGGTACGCAGTATTTT; cdr3_aa: CASSFRQGGTQYF
clone_size: NA; v_call: TRBV29-1; j_call: TRBJ2-5; d_call: TRBD2; cdr3_nt: TGCAGCGTTGGGGGAGGGAGGGGAGAGACCCAGTACTTC; cdr3_aa: CSVGGGRGETQYF
clone_size: once; v_call: TRBV5-1; j_call: TRBJ2-7; d_call: NA; cdr3_nt: TGCGCCAGCAGCTTGCCAGGCAGCTCCTACGAGCAGTACTTC; cdr3_aa: CASSLPGSSYEQYF
clone_size: NA; v_call: TRBV18; j_call: TRBJ2-6; d_call: NA; cdr3_nt: TGTGCCAGCTCACCGTTAAGGGCCTCTGCGATATCTGGGGCCAACGGCCTGACTTTC; cdr3_aa: CASSPLRASAISGANGLTF